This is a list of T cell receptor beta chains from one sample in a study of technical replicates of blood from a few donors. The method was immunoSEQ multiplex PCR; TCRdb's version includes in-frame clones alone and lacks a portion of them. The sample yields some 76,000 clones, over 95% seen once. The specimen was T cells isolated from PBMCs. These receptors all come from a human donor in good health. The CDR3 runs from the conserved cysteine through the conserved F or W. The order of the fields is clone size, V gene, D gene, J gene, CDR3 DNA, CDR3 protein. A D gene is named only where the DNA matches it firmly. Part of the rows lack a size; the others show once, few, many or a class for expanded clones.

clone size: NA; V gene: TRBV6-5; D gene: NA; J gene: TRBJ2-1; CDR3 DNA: TGTGCCAGCAGCCATCTTCGGGGCTCCTACAATGAGCAGTTCTTC; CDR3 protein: CASSHLRGSYNEQFF
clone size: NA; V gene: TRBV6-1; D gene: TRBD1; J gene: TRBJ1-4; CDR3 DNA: TGTGCCAGCAGGGGACAGGCAGGTGAAAAACTGTTTTTT; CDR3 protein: CASRGQAGEKLFF
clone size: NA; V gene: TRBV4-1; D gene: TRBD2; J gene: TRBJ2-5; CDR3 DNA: TGCGCCAGGGATCTAACTAGCGAACTCCAAGAGACCCAGTACTTC; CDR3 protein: CARDLTSELQETQYF
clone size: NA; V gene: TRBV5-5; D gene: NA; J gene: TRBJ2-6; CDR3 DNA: TGTGCCAGCAGCACAGGGGGGGGCTCTGGGGCCAACGTCCTGACTTTC; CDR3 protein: CASSTGGGSGANVLTF
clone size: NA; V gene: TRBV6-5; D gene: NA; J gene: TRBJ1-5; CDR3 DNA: TGTGCCAGCAGTTACTCGATCGGGGATCAGCCCCAGCATTTT; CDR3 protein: CASSYSIGDQPQHF
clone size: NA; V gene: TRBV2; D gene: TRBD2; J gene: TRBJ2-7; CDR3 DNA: TGTGCCAGCAGTGAGGGACTAGCAATCGAGCAGTACTTC; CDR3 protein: CASSEGLAIEQYF
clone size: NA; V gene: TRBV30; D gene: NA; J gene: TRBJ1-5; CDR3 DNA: TGTGCCTGGAGTGTAGACTTCCAGCCCCAGCATTTT; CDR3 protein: CAWSVDFQPQHF
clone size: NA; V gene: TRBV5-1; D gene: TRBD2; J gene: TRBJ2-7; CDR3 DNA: TGCGCCAGCAGCTTAACTAGCGGGAGCCACGAGCAGTACTTC; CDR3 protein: CASSLTSGSHEQYF
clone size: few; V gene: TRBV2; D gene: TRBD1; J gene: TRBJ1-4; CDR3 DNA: TGTGCCAGCAGTTTTTTTATCCGGGACAGCGGGGGAAAACTGTTTTTT; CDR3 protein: CASSFFIRDSGGKLFF
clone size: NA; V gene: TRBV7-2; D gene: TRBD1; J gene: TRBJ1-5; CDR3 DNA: TGTGCCAGCAGCTTAGGACAGGGGCATCAGCCCCAGCATTTT; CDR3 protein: CASSLGQGHQPQHF
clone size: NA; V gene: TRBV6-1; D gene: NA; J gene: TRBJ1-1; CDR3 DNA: TGTGCCAGCAGTGGGGGGGAGGTGGGGAACACTGAAGCTTTCTTT; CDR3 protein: CASSGGEVGNTEAFF
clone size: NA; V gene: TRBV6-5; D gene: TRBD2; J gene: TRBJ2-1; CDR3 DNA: TGTGCCAGCAGTTTGGGACTAGTGGATGGTGAGCAGTTCTTC; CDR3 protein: CASSLGLVDGEQFF
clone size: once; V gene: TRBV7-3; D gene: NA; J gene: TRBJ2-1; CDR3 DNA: TGTGCCAGCAGCTTACTAGCGTATTCCTACAATGAGCAGTTCTTC; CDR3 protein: CASSLLAYSYNEQFF
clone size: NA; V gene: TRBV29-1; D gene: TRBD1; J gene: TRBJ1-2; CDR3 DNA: TGCAGCGCTCCAGGACAGGGGGCGCAGGGCTACACCTTC; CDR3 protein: CSAPGQGAQGYTF
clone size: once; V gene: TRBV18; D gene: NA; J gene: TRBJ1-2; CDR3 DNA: TGTGCCAGCTCACCAGGCCAACACAATGGCTACACCTTC; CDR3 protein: CASSPGQHNGYTF
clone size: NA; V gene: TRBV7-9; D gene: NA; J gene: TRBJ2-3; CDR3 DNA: TGTGCCAGCAGCCTCCCGCGGGGTAGCACAGATACGCAGTATTTT; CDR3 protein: CASSLPRGSTDTQYF
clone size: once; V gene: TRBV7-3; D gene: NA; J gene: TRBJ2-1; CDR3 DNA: TGTGCCAGCAGCCGGAGTCCAAGCTCCTACAATGAGCAGTTCTTC; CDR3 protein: CASSRSPSSYNEQFF
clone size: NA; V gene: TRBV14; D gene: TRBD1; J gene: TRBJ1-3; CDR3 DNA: TGTGCCAGCAGCCTATGGACAGGGTCAAACACCATATATTTT; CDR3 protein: CASSLWTGSNTIYF
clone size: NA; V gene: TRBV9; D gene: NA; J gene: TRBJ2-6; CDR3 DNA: TGTGCCAGCAGCGTAAGGGGGAACTCTGGGGCCAACGTCCTGACTTTC; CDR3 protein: CASSVRGNSGANVLTF
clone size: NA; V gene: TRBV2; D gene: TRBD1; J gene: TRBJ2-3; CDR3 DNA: TGTGCCAGCAGCACCAGACAGGGGGTTGTATGGGATACGCAGTATTTT; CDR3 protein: CASSTRQGVVWDTQYF
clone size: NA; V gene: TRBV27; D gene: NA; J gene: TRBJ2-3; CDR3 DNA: TGTGCCAGCAGCTCACAGGGCTTCACAGATACGCAGTATTTT; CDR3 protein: CASSSQGFTDTQYF
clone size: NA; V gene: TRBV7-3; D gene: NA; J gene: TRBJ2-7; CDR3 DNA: TGTGCCAGCAGCTTAAGCTCCTCCGGCGAGCAGTACTTC; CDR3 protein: CASSLSSSGEQYF
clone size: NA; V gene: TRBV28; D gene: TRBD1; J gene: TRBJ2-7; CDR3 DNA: TGTGCCAGCAGTTTGCCTCTAGGGGGCTCTTACGAGCAGTACTTC; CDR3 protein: CASSLPLGGSYEQYF
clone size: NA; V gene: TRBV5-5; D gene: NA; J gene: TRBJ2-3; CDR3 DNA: TGTGCCAGCAGCTCCAGGGGAGGCACAGATACGCAGTATTTT; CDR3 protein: CASSSRGGTDTQYF
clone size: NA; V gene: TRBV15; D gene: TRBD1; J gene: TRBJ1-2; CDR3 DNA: TGTGCCACCAGCCCCCTGGACAGGGATGACTATGGCTACACCTTC; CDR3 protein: CATSPLDRDDYGYTF
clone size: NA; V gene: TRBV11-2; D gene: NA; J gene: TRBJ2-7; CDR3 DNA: TGTGCCAGCAGCTTAGGTAGTTACGAGCAGTACTTC; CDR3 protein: CASSLGSYEQYF
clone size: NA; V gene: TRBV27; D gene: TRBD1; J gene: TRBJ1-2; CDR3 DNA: TGTGCCAGCAGTCCGTCCTCGGGACAGGTCCCCTATGGCTACACCTTC; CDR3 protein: CASSPSSGQVPYGYTF
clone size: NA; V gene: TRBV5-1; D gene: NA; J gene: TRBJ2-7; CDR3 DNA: TGCGCCAGCAGCTTGGAGTCAGGGGTTACGGACGAGCAGTACTTC; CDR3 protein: CASSLESGVTDEQYF
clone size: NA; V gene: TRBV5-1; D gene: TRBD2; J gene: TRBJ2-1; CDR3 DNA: TGCGCCAGCAGCTTGGGTGACGGGAGGGCCTTATACAATGAGCAGTTCTTC; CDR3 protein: CASSLGDGRALYNEQFF
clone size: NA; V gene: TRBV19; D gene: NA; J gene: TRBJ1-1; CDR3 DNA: TGTGCCAGTAGTTGGCAGGGATCAGGGGAAACTGAAGCTTTCTTT; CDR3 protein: CASSWQGSGETEAFF
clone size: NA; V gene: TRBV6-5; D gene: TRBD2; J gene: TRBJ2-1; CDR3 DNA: TGTGCCAGCAGCCGCAGACTAGCGGCTAAAAATGAGCAGTTCTTC; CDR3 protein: CASSRRLAAKNEQFF
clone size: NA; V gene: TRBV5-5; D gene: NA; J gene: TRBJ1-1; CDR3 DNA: TGTGCCAGCAGCTTGGTGTCCAGGAGAGGGAGCACTGAAGCTTTCTTT; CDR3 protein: CASSLVSRRGSTEAFF
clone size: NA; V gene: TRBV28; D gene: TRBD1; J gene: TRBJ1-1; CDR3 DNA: TGTGCCAGCAGCCTCATTAAGGACAGGGCCGTTGAAGCTTTCTTT; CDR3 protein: CASSLIKDRAVEAFF
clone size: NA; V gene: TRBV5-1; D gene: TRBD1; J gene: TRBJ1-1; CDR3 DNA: TGCGCCAGCAGCTTAGACAGGGTGAACACTGAAGCTTTCTTT; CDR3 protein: CASSLDRVNTEAFF
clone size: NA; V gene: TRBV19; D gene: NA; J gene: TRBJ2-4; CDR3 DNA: TGTGCGTCTGGACTAGCCAAAAACATTCAGTACTTC; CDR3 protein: CASGLAKNIQYF
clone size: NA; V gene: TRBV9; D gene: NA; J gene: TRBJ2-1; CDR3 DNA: TGTGCCAGCAGCGGATATAGCGGAAAATCCTACAATGAGCAGTTCTTC; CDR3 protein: CASSGYSGKSYNEQFF
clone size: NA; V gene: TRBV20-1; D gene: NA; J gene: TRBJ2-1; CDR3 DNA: TGCAGTTTATTCAGGAACAATGAGCAGTTCTTC; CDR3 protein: CSLFRNNEQFF
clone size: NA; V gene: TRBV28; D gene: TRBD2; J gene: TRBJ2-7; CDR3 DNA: TGTGCCAGCTTGACTAGCGGGATGCCCTACGAGCAGTACTTC; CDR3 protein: CASLTSGMPYEQYF
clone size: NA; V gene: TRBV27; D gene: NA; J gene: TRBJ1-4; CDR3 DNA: TGTGCCAGCAGTTTCTCGAAACAGTACGCCATTCAAAAACTGTTTTTT; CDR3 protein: CASSFSKQYAIQKLFF
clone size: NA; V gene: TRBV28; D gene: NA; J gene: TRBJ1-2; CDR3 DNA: TGTGCCAGCAGTACGGACAGTTTCCTAAATGGCTACACCTTC; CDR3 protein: CASSTDSFLNGYTF
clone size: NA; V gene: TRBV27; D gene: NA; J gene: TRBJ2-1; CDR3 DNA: TGTGCCAGCAGTCCGGACTGGATGGAGCAGTTCTTC; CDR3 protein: CASSPDWMEQFF
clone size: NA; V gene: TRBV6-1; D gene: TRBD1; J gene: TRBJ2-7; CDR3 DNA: TGTGCCAGCAGTGAATACAGGGGGTCCTACGAGCAGTACTTC; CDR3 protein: CASSEYRGSYEQYF
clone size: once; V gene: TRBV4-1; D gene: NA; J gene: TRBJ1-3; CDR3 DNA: TGCGCCAGCAGCCAATACCCTAGGGGTTCCGGAAACACCATATATTTT; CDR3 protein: CASSQYPRGSGNTIYF
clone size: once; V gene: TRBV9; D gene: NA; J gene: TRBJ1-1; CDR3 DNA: TGTGCCAGCAGCGTAGTAGGACCATCGTATGGAGGCACTGAAGCTTTCTTT; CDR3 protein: CASSVVGPSYGGTEAFF
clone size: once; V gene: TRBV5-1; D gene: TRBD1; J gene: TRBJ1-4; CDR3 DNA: TGCGCCAGCAGCTTGGAGCGACAGGGGCATGAAAAACTGTTTTTT; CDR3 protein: CASSLERQGHEKLFF
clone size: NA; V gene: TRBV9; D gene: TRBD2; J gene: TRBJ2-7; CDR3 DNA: TGTGCCAGCAGCGAGGTCGGACTAGCGGGCTACGAGCAGTACTTC; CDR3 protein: CASSEVGLAGYEQYF
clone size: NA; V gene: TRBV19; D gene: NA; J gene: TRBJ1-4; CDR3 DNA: TGTGCCAGTAGCCAAGGGGAACGTGAAAAACTGTTTTTT; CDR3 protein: CASSQGEREKLFF
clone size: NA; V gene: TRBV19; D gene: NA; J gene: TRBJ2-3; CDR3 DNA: TGTGCCACCGCCTCTGGGCGTCACACAGATACGCAGTATTTT; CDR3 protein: CATASGRHTDTQYF
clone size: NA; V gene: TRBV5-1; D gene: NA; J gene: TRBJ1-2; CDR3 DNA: TGCGCCAGCAGCTTGGGAGGGCTCCTCTATGGCTACACCTTC; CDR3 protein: CASSLGGLLYGYTF
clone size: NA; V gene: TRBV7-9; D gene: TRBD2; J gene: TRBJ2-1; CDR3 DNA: TGTGCCAGTAGCCTTAGCGGGAGCTCCTACAATGAGCAGTTCTTC; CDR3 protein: CASSLSGSSYNEQFF
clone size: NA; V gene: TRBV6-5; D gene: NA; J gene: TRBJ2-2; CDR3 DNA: TGTGCCAGCAGTCGGGTCTCGGGGGCCGGGGAGCTGTTTTTT; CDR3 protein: CASSRVSGAGELFF
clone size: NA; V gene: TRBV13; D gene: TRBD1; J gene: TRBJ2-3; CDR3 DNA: TGTGCCAGCGAACCCTGGGGAGACAGGGGGCGAACAGATACGCAGTATTTT; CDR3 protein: CASEPWGDRGRTDTQYF
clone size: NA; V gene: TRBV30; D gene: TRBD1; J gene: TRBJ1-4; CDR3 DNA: TGTGCCTGGAGTTGGGACAGGGATAATGAAAAACTGTTTTTT; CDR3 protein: CAWSWDRDNEKLFF
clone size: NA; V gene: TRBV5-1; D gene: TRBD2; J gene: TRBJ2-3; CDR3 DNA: TGCGCCAGCAGCTTGCAAGGACTAGCGGGAGCCCTAGATACGCAGTATTTT; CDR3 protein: CASSLQGLAGALDTQYF